Described below is a single T cell receptor beta chain sequence and its context. Its matching antigen is unknown. The CDR3 totals 13 residues. The V gene lost 7 bases and the J gene lost 6 bases, with 15 bases spanning the gap. The germline V gene encodes CDR1 KGHDR and CDR2 SFDVKD. These data are taken from a study of CD8+CD57+ T cells in acquired aplastic anemia. Study results and caveats: Patients and healthy controls showed no significant CD8+ Simpson's diversity difference.

Genomic DNA served as template for TCR beta VDJ and CDR3 profiling. TCRdb reprocessed the reads via MiXCR and lists one record per CDR3 protein. The sample lists 220,000 or so distinct CDR3 sequences; 65% were seen once. In patients chosen for sequencing, flow cytometry had shown CD8+CD57+ cell expansion. This clonotype was sampled from a human donor with aplastic anemia. This rearrangement joins TRBV24-1 to TRBJ2-7; possibly TRBD1 for D (6 bases). Material: sorted CD4+, CD8+, or CD8+CD57+ T cells (not recorded which) from PBMCs. CDR3 loop: CATRDRDTGEQYF. Written as DNA, the CDR3 is TGTGCCACCAGGGACCGGGACACGGGCGAGCAGTACTTC.